Listed here are 29 T cell receptor beta chains from one sample, sequenced in a study of cytomegalovirus exposure and HLA in healthy donors (dated by TCRdb to between 2016 and 2019). Library preparation employed the immunoSEQ multiplex PCR assay. A mixture of 60 forward primers for TCR Vbeta segments and 13 reverse primers for TCR Jbeta segments was used in the multiplex PCR. This is the immuneACCESS table as TCRdb keeps it, with only in-frame sequences that have V and J called. A part of the clones is gone; compared with another copy, unresolved V genes explain less than half, and the rest is unexplained. The table for this sample lists under 200,000 clones; about 80% of them were counted only once. Together, the top ten hold over 2% of the sample. The specimen was PBMCs. The receptors stem from a man in his 60s in good health and CMV-seronegative.

The J gene is TRBJ2-7, the V gene TRBV4-3, with 7 bases matching TRBD1. The junction had 2 bases not matched to a gene; V was cut back by 1 base and J by 2 bases. CDR1 is LGHNA, CDR2 YSLEER, per germline. The CDR3 contains 14 residues. This CDR3 reads CASSQGTGPYEQYF. The CDR3 DNA is TGCGCCAGCAGCCAAGGGACAGGTCCCTACGAGCAGTACTTC.

This chain links TRBV5-6 with TRBJ2-7; D not resolved. The CDR3 sequence is 12 residues long. Germline values: CDR1 SGHDT, CDR2 YYEEEE. V was shortened by 0 bases and J by 2 bases, with 3 bases between the two germline ends. DNA of the CDR3: TGTGCCAGCAGCTTGGCGGCCTACGAGCAGTACTTC. It codes for CASSLAAYEQYF.

The genes are TRBV28 and TRBJ1-2; a possible D gene is TRBD1 (6 bases). The CDR3 runs 12 residues. Trimming cost V 7 bases and J 7 bases, with 13 bases left between them. Per the germline V gene, CDR1 is MDHEN and CDR2 is SYDVKM. The CDR3 nucleotides read TGTGCCAGCAACCCTCAGGGGTCTGGCTACACCTTC. Protein product: CASNPQGSGYTF.

This clone was picked up a small number of times. The chain has TRBV27 and TRBJ1-1; D gene ambiguous. The CDR3 contains 16 residues. With 3 bases removed from V and 3 bases from J, the gap between germline ends came to 17 bases. Per the germline V gene, CDR1 is MNHEY and CDR2 is SMNVEV (reference sequence). CDR3 in amino acids: CASSFSPSRRDTEAFF. The CDR3 DNA reads TGTGCCAGCAGTTTTTCCCCAAGTAGGAGGGACACTGAAGCTTTCTTT.

The rearrangement uses TRBV29-1 and TRBJ2-5; D is perhaps TRBD2 (6 bases). Germline CDR1 is SQVTM and CDR2 is ANQGSEA. V was pared by 5 bases and J by 2 bases, with 15 bases between. The CDR3 runs 14 residues. The CDR3 nucleotides read TGCAGCGTTCCACGTCCGGGACTTCAAGAGACCCAGTACTTC. It translates to CSVPRPGLQETQYF.

The chain employs TRBV5-1 and TRBJ1-1; 7 bases are a match to TRBD1. The CDR3 is made up of 15 amino acids. CDR1 and CDR2 from the germline V gene are SGHRS and YFSETQ. Losses at the gene ends were 4 bases for V and 3 bases for J; bases not matched to a gene: 9. CDR3 sequence reads: CASSDNTGVDTEAFF. DNA for the CDR3: TGCGCCAGCAGCGACAATACAGGGGTGGACACTGAAGCTTTCTTT.

This clone came up a few times. This chain connects TRBV5-1 to TRBJ1-2, with TRBD1 matching 8 bases. With V trimmed by 4 bases and J by 8 bases, 7 bases remained unmatched. CDR1 and CDR2 (germline): SGHRS, YFSETQ. This CDR3 spans 13 amino acids. The CDR3 nucleotides are TGCGCCAGCAGCGCCAGGGGGCAGGGGGGCTACACCTTC. This sequence encodes CASSARGQGGYTF.

V usage is TRBV9 and J usage is TRBJ2-1; D call uncertain. CDR1 and CDR2 (germline): SGDLS, YYNGEE. The length of the CDR3 is 14 residues. V shed 0 bases and J shed 4 bases, with 8 bases lying between them. CDR3 sequence (DNA): TGTGCCAGCAGCGTAGGGGCGACGTACAATGAGCAGTTCTTC. Residues: CASSVGATYNEQFF.

This clone came up a few times. The chain has TRBV7-9 and TRBJ2-2; 7 nucleotides align to TRBD1. Germline CDR1 SEHNR, CDR2 FQNEAQ (reference sequence). CDR3 size: 13 residues. The ends lost 5 bases at V and 6 bases at J; junction bases unmatched: 3. The CDR3 DNA reads TGTGCCAGCAGCCCGACAGGGCCCGGGGAGCTGTTTTTT. Translating it yields CASSPTGPGELFF.

This sequence joins TRBV6-5 and TRBJ2-3, with TRBD2 matching over 8 bases. CDR1 is MNHEY and CDR2 is SVGAGI in the germline V gene. The CDR3 sequence is 13 residues long. Germline trimming cut 7 bases from V and 6 bases from J; bases unmatched to any gene: 6. Written as DNA, the CDR3 is TGTGCCAGCACGGGGCGGGGGGCCGATACGCAGTATTTT. As protein: CASTGRGADTQYF.

In this sample, this clone turned up a few times. J is TRBJ2-1 and V is TRBV19; 10 nucleotides match TRBD2. V was clipped by 3 bases and J by 5 bases; unmatched bases: 10. The CDR3 runs 17 residues. Germline V gene lookup returns CDR1 LNHDA and CDR2 SQIVND (reference sequence). CDR3: CASSMGVLAGQNNEQFF. The CDR3 bases are TGTGCCAGTAGTATGGGGGTACTAGCGGGGCAAAACAATGAGCAGTTCTTC. The full variable domain, with the rest looked up from reference TRBV19 and TRBJ2-1, is DGGITQSPKYLFRKEGQNVTLSCEQNLNHDAMYWYRQDPGQGLRLIYYSQIVNDFQKGDIAEGYSVSREKKESFPLTVTSAQKNPTAFYLCASSMGVLAGQNNEQFFGPGTRLTVL.

The J gene is TRBJ2-1, the V gene TRBV9, with D perhaps matching TRBD2 (6 bases). V was pared by 0 bases and J by 1 base, with 11 bases between. The CDR3 length is 16 residues. Germline CDR1 and CDR2: SGDLS and YYNGEE. CDR3 coding DNA: TGTGCCAGCAGCGTAGGAGGGACTTCTTCCTACAATGAGCAGTTCTTC. This translates into CASSVGGTSSYNEQFF.

V and J are TRBV5-6 and TRBJ1-1, with 7 bases identical to TRBD1. Germline assignment: CDR1 SGHDT and CDR2 YYEEEE. The V segment lost 3 bases and the J segment 6 bases; nucleotides outside the gene matches: 8. The CDR3 has 14 amino acids. The CDR3 DNA follows: TGTGCCAGCAGCTCCGGACAGGATGGGTCTGAAGCTTTCTTT. Its protein is CASSSGQDGSEAFF.

The chain has TRBV18 and TRBJ2-2; 8 bases fit TRBD1. This CDR3 contains 16 residues. The germline V gene encodes CDR1 KGHSH and CDR2 LQKENI. Germline trimming cut 6 bases from V and 5 bases from J; bases unmatched to any gene: 11. The CDR3 spells CASSSGTGRGTGELFF. The CDR3 nucleotides are TGTGCCAGCTCTTCCGGGACAGGCCGAGGGACCGGGGAGCTGTTTTTT.

The chain recombines TRBV5-1 with TRBJ2-7; tentative D call: TRBD1 (6 bases). Germline CDR1 reads SGHRS; CDR2 reads YFSETQ. This CDR3 region has 14 residues. The V and J ends lost 0 bases and 3 bases respectively, with 10 bases between them. CDR3 nucleotide sequence: TGCGCCAGCAGCTTGGCAGGGGCTGACTACGAGCAGTACTTC. This codes for CASSLAGADYEQYF.

The chain combines TRBV11-1 with TRBJ1-1; a possible D gene is TRBD1 (6 bases). CDR1 is SGHAT and CDR2 is FQDESV in the germline V gene (reference sequence). Trimming removed 5 bases from V and 1 base from J, with 11 bases in between. The CDR3 totals 14 residues. DNA of the CDR3: TGTGCCAGCAGCATACAGGGCCCGAACACTGAAGCTTTCTTT. Translated, it gives CASSIQGPNTEAFF.

This clone was found a few times. V is TRBV5-4 and J is TRBJ1-1, with D perhaps TRBD1 (5 bases). V dropped 2 bases and J dropped 1 base, with 15 bases sitting between them. Germline V gives CDR1 SGHNT, CDR2 YYREEE (reference sequence). The CDR3 is 16 amino acids. CDR3 loop: CASSLGPGRQNTEAFF. As DNA, the CDR3 is TGTGCCAGCAGCTTAGGGCCAGGGAGGCAGAACACTGAAGCTTTCTTT.

The CDR3 sequence is CASSPKLAGGAGELFF. The CDR3 DNA reads as TGTGCCAGTAGCCCGAAACTAGCGGGGGGTGCCGGGGAGCTGTTTTTT. V is TRBV19 and J is TRBJ2-2; TRBD2 agrees at 12 bases. CDR3 size: 16 residues. The germline gives CDR1 LNHDA, CDR2 SQIVND (reference sequence). V trimming: 6 bases; J trimming: 6 bases; junction bases outside the gene matches: 8.

The chain combines TRBV5-4 with TRBJ2-3; tentatively, D is TRBD2 (6 bases). CDR3 length: 13 residues. V lost 4 bases, J lost 11 bases, and 17 bases lay in between. Germline V gene data show CDR1 as SGHNT and CDR2 as YYREEE (reference sequence). CDR3 nucleotides: TGTGCCAGCAGCACCGAAGGCCCGGGAGTGCAGTATTTT. Translated: CASSTEGPGVQYF.

The chain carries TRBV6-5 and TRBJ2-3; D call uncertain. The germline gives CDR1 MNHEY, CDR2 SVGAGI. This CDR3 spans 15 amino acids. Deletions cut 2 bases from V and 0 bases from J, with 9 bases between. CDR3 residues: CASSYPPGSTDTQYF. The CDR3, as DNA: TGTGCCAGCAGTTACCCTCCAGGCAGCACAGATACGCAGTATTTT.

This chain connects TRBV28 to TRBJ1-5; D is possibly TRBD1 (5 bases). Germline-derived CDR1 and CDR2 are MDHEN and SYDVKM. V lost 2 bases and J lost 1, with 15 bases in between. The CDR3 is 17 amino acids. The CDR3 nucleotides read TGTGCCAGCAGTTTAGGGGTGGGGGGACGGAGCAATCAGCCCCAGCATTTT. Its protein is CASSLGVGGRSNQPQHF.

The chain uses TRBV10-3 and TRBJ1-2; 11 nucleotides align to TRBD1. The CDR3 has 15 residues. The V segment lost 6 bases and the J segment 8 bases; nucleotides outside the gene matches: 11. CDR1 and CDR2 (germline): ENHRY, SYGVKD. DNA for the CDR3: TGTGCCATCAGCTCAGGTGGGACAGGGGGTAGGGGCTACACCTTC. Translated, it gives CAISSGGTGGRGYTF.

This clone was observed a single time. The chain recombines TRBV27 with TRBJ1-2; possibly TRBD1 for D (5 bases). This CDR3 region has 13 residues. Germline-derived CDR1 and CDR2 are MNHEY and SMNVEV (reference sequence). Trimming stripped 2 bases from V and 4 bases from J, with 8 bases between. In DNA, the CDR3 is TGTGCCAGCAGTTTAAGGGGCGTCTATGGCTACACCTTC. Translated: CASSLRGVYGYTF.

This clone was counted a few times. This chain connects TRBV28 to TRBJ2-7; TRBD2 might be the D (5 bases). The CDR3 totals 12 residues. Trimming cost V 6 bases and J 3 bases, with 9 bases left between them. Germline V gene data show CDR1 as MDHEN and CDR2 as SYDVKM. The CDR3 coding sequence is TGTGCCAGCAGGCTGGCGGGCTACGAGCAGTACTTC. Its translation is CASRLAGYEQYF.

CDR3 loop: CASSVRGGSGGADTQYF. For the CDR3, the DNA is TGTGCCAGCAGCGTTAGGGGCGGGAGCGGCGGGGCAGATACGCAGTATTTT. The V call is TRBV9, the J call TRBJ2-3; 7 bases align to TRBD2. With V trimmed by 2 bases and J by 4 bases, 13 bases remained unmatched. The CDR3 length is 17 residues. Germline V lookup: CDR1 SGDLS, CDR2 YYNGEE.

The chain joins TRBV6-5 to TRBJ2-2, with 7 bases aligning to TRBD1. Looked up from germline, CDR1 is MNHEY and CDR2 is SVGAGI. The length of the CDR3 is 15 residues. V lost 5 bases, J lost 3 bases, and 6 bases stayed unmatched. CDR3 residues: CASSRGGWDTGELFF. The CDR3 DNA follows: TGTGCCAGCAGTCGAGGGGGCTGGGACACCGGGGAGCTGTTTTTT.

The chain carries TRBV5-1 and TRBJ1-5, with TRBD1 identical over 7 bases. With 4 bases clipped from V and 6 bases from J, the junction kept 10 bases outside the gene matches. Germline V gene sequence: CDR1 SGHRS, CDR2 YFSETQ. CDR3 length equals 15 residues. The CDR3 sequence: CASSPDGQVRQPQHF. In DNA, the CDR3 is TGCGCCAGCAGCCCGGACGGACAGGTCCGTCAGCCCCAGCATTTT.

The chain joins TRBV6-1 to TRBJ2-3; D unclear. V lost 2 bases, J lost 14 bases, and 17 bases lay in between. This CDR3 comprises 13 residues. Germline V gives CDR1 MNHNS, CDR2 SASEGT. CDR3 protein: CASSERAFSFAYF. The DNA of the CDR3 is TGTGCCAGCAGTGAAAGAGCCTTCTCTTTCGCGTATTTT.

This clone was found once. The chain carries TRBV12-5 and TRBJ1-2; D call uncertain. CDR3 size: 15 residues. Germline assignment: CDR1 LGHNT and CDR2 FRNRAP. V shed 1 base and J shed 3 bases, with 12 bases lying between them. CDR3 nucleotide sequence: TGTGCTAGTGGTTTGGACCAGGAGGGTTACTATGGCTACACCTTC. This translates into CASGLDQEGYYGYTF.